This TCR beta chain was identified in a study of beta chain features in type 1 diabetes. Study findings and constraints: Fewer insertions but more deletions were seen at VDJ junctions in type 1 diabetes patients. Shorter TCRB CDR3s, moderately but significantly so, were found in Type 1 diabetes patients in all four CD4+ subsets.

Trimming cost V 1 base and J 3 bases, with 9 bases left between them. CDR3 length: 14 amino acids. Germline V gene data show CDR1 as SGHNT and CDR2 as YYREEE (reference sequence). As regards this clone: The antigen is not known.

Expressed TCRB transcripts were sequenced, since all the RNA that had been isolated was reverse transcribed. The repertoire was sequenced with immunoSEQ multiplex PCR; TCRdb's copy has only in-frame clones and lacks some. Among about 710,000 clones listed, over 12% were seen once. The sequenced sample consisted of naive CD4+ T cells from blood. This chain uses TRBV5-4 with TRBJ2-3; a weak D match, TRBD1 (5 bases). The clonotype was recovered from a man aged 18 to 29 with type 1 diabetes. The CDR3: CASSLFQGTDTQYF. In DNA form, the CDR3 reads TGTGCCAGCAGCTTGTTCCAGGGAACAGATACGCAGTATTTT.